This TCR beta chain appears in the sequencing data of a study of response to subunit inactivated influenza vaccine. This clonotype was seen only a few times. TCRdb re-derived calls from the RT-PCR reads in MiXCR, one entry per CDR3 protein. The sample includes roughly 620,000 distinct CDR3 sequences, roughly 10% of them seen just once. The germline CDR1 and CDR2 sequences are SGHRS and YFSETQ. The junction had 9 bases not matched to a gene; V was cut back by 5 bases and J by 7 bases. CDR3 size: 15 residues. This same sample was also part of a study on T cells expressing NK-cell markers. Per that study: Beta-chain TCR cDNA was generated via 5'RACE template switching with UMIs.

The sample here was PBMCs from blood, taken on the day of vaccination. J is TRBJ2-1 and V is TRBV5-1, with 10 bases matching TRBD2. This sequence originates from a man aged 50 or older who received an inactivated influenza vaccine. CDR3 in amino acids: CASSMERGGANEQFF. The CDR3 nucleotides read TGCGCCAGCAGTATGGAGCGGGGGGGCGCGAATGAGCAGTTCTTC.